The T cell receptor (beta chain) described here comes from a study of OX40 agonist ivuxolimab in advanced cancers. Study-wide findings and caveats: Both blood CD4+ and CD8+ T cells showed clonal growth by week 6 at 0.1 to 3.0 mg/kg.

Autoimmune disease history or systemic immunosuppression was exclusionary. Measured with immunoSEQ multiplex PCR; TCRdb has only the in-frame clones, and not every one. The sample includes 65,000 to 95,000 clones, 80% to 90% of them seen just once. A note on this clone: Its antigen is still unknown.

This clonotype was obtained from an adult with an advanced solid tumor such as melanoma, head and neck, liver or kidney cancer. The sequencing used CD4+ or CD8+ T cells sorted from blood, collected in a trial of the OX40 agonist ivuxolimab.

The CDR3 here is CASSVTVGTNSPLHF. The DNA of the CDR3 is TGTGCCAGTAGTGTAACGGTGGGGACGAATTCACCCCTCCACTTT. The chain couples TRBV19 to TRBJ1-6, with a tentative D call TRBD1 (5 bases). The V end was cut by 5 bases, the J end by 7 bases, with 15 bases between. The CDR3 consists of 15 residues. Per germline, CDR1 LNHDA and CDR2 SQIVND (reference sequence). Supplemented by reference TRBV19 and TRBJ1-6, the full variable domain reads DGGITQSPKYLFRKEGQNVTLSCEQNLNHDAMYWYRQDPGQGLRLIYYSQIVNDFQKGDIAEGYSVSREKKESFPLTVTSAQKNPTAFYLCASSVTVGTNSPLHFGNGTRLTVT.